This T cell receptor beta chain derives from a study of human T cells and chemical hapten exposure. In the authors' methods: Sample TCR totals centred on a median of around 100,000, ranging about 20,000 to 690,600. TCRdb re-called the RACE reads through MiXCR, storing one row per CDR3 protein. The V and J calls come from TCRdb's annotation, not from the publication. Of roughly 71,000 distinct CDR3 sequences listed, approximately 6.2% are singletons. CDR1 and CDR2 (germline): MDHEN, SYDVKM. The V end lost 1 base, the J end lost 3 bases, and 10 bases lay between the germline ends. The CDR3 extends over 15 amino acids. This clonotype was observed at least ten times. Specified time point: healthy volunteer bleed at 6 weeks. Unfractionated whole blood was the source from which total RNA was extracted.

The material sequenced was whole blood. The receptor was isolated from a female donor in good health. Some clones in this sample may be carry-over from other donors' samples. The V gene is TRBV28, the J gene TRBJ1-5; no firm D call. The CDR3 sequence: CASSLSEVINQPQHF. For the CDR3, the DNA is TGTGCCAGCAGTTTATCTGAGGTTATCAATCAGCCCCAGCATTTT.